The 29 T cell receptor beta chains below come from one sample, sequenced in a study of T-cell memory formation after mild COVID-19. Each CDR3 protein is one row after TCRdb ran MiXCR on the 5' RACE reads. The sample has hundreds of thousands of distinct CDR3 sequences; about 20% are singletons. Material for sequencing was PBMCs or a T cell subset sorted from them (not recorded which). The receptors derive from an adult woman who had mild COVID-19 (a few samples of this study predate the infection). Cell type and time point are not known.

This clonotype showed up just a few times. The chain links TRBV29-1 to TRBJ2-7; 7 nucleotides align to TRBD1. The CDR3 is 17 residues long. With V trimmed by 1 base and J by 0 bases, 12 bases remained unmatched. Per the germline V gene, CDR1 is SQVTM and CDR2 is ANQGSEA. CDR3 nucleotide sequence: TGCAGCGTTGAAGTTCGTGGGAGAGGGGGCTCCTCCTACGAGCAGTACTTC. Protein product: CSVEVRGRGGSSYEQYF.

The table lists this clonotype with a few counts. The DNA of the CDR3 is TGTGCCAGCAGCCCGACAGGCCGTAACTATGGCTACACCTTC. It specifies CASSPTGRNYGYTF. The chain joins TRBV4-2 to TRBJ1-2; a possible D gene is TRBD1 (6 bases). The CDR3 contains 14 residues. The V end was cut by 4 bases, the J end by 1 base, with 10 bases between. CDR1 is LGHNA, CDR2 YNFKEQ, per germline.

In its sample, this clonotype was seen a few times. J is TRBJ2-1 and V is TRBV7-2; the match to TRBD1 covers 9 bases. Trimming cost V 5 bases and J 12 bases; bases outside gene matches: 5. The germline CDR1 and CDR2 sequences are SGHTA and FQGNSA. CDR3 length: 12 amino acids. In DNA form, the CDR3 reads TGTGCCAGCAGCCCGGGGACAGGGACGCAGTTCTTC. Its translation: CASSPGTGTQFF.

This clonotype was counted a few times. This rearrangement joins TRBV9 to TRBJ1-1; possibly TRBD1 for D (6 bases). The CDR3 totals 15 residues. Germline CDR1 is SGDLS and CDR2 is YYNGEE. Trimming removed 4 bases at V and 1 base at J, with 14 bases between. The CDR3 DNA reads TGTGCCAGCAGCCTACAGGGAGGCTCGAACACTGAAGCTTTCTTT. It translates to CASSLQGGSNTEAFF.

This chain links TRBV5-4 with TRBJ1-1; 7 nucleotides agree with TRBD1. With 0 bases clipped from V and 1 base from J, the junction kept 3 bases outside the gene matches. Germline V gene lookup returns CDR1 SGHNT and CDR2 YYREEE (reference sequence). The CDR3 loop spans 15 amino acids. CDR3 sequence: CASSLAGQKNTEAFF. CDR3 nucleotide sequence: TGTGCCAGCAGCTTGGCGGGACAGAAGAACACTGAAGCTTTCTTT.

This clonotype was found a few times. The J gene is TRBJ2-7, the V gene TRBV24-1, with D tentatively TRBD2 (5 bases). Germline V CDR1 and CDR2: KGHDR, SFDVKD. The CDR3 has 14 amino acids. Trimming cost V 7 bases and J 2 bases, with 14 bases left between them. The CDR3 nucleotides read TGTGCCACCAGCATGACCGGGGTCCCCTACGAGCAGTACTTC. It codes for CATSMTGVPYEQYF.

This clonotype has only a few counts. The gene calls are TRBV6-6 and TRBJ2-7; 9 bases line up with TRBD2. This CDR3 has 18 residues. Germline-derived CDR1 and CDR2 are MNHNY and SVGAGI (reference sequence). The V segment lost 2 bases and the J segment 2 bases; nucleotides outside the gene matches: 13. CDR3 coding DNA: TGTGCCAGCAGTTACGGCCCACCTAGCGGGGCTTACACCTACGAGCAGTACTTC. Its translation is CASSYGPPSGAYTYEQYF.

The rearrangement links TRBV6-5 to TRBJ2-1; the match to TRBD1 covers 10 bases. The germline gives CDR1 MNHEY, CDR2 SVGAGI. The ends lost 6 bases at V and 5 bases at J; junction bases unmatched: 7. The CDR3 sequence is 15 residues long. CDR3 nucleotides: TGTGCCAGCAGACGTGAGGGACAGGGGCACAATGAGCAGTTCTTC. Protein sequence: CASRREGQGHNEQFF.

This clonotype was seen at least ten times. The CDR3 DNA reads TGTGCCAGCAGTCCGCCATTGTGGGGGGACTATAGCACAGATACGCAGTATTTT. Its protein is CASSPPLWGDYSTDTQYF. The chain has TRBV12-3 or TRBV12-4 and TRBJ2-3; TRBD2 agrees at 7 bases. Trimming at V came to 5 bases and at J to 0 bases, leaving 14 bases not matched to a gene. The CDR3 consists of 18 residues.

The V call is TRBV6-6, the J call TRBJ2-5; 11 bases match TRBD2. This CDR3 is 15 amino acids long. Germline trimming cut 6 bases from V and 6 bases from J; bases unmatched to any gene: 9. The V gene's germline CDR1 is MNHNY and CDR2 SVGAGI (reference sequence). The CDR3 sequence: CASRETSGRLKTQYF. The CDR3 DNA sequence: TGTGCCAGCAGAGAAACTAGCGGGAGATTGAAGACCCAGTACTTC.

This clonotype turned up a few times. V is TRBV12-3 or TRBV12-4 and J is TRBJ1-5; D is ambiguous. This CDR3 is 15 amino acids long. Deletions cut 2 bases from V and 4 bases from J, with 12 bases between. The chain's CDR3 is CASSLLSEWNQPQHF. The CDR3 bases are TGTGCCAGCAGTTTATTATCTGAGTGGAATCAGCCCCAGCATTTT.

This clonotype was picked up a small number of times. The CDR3 region has the DNA TGCAGCGGTTTGACAGGGAGCTACGAGCAGTACTTC. This sequence encodes CSGLTGSYEQYF. The gene calls are TRBV29-1 and TRBJ2-7, with 7 bases identical to TRBD1. V shed 7 bases and J 3 bases; nucleotides not matched to a gene: 6. CDR3 length equals 12 residues. Germline values: CDR1 SQVTM, CDR2 ANQGSEA.

The chain is built from TRBV7-8 and TRBJ2-5; 9 nucleotides line up with TRBD2. Germline V gives CDR1 SGHVS, CDR2 FQNEAQ. Unmatched junction bases numbered 9, after V lost 1 base and J lost 3 bases. CDR3 length equals 17 residues. The CDR3 DNA follows: TGTGCCAGCAGCTTAGTCGTGCGGGAGGGCCCTGAAGAGACCCAGTACTTC. Encoded protein: CASSLVVREGPEETQYF.

The sample holds many counts of this clonotype. The V gene is TRBV4-2, the J gene TRBJ2-3; 10 positions match TRBD2. The CDR3 sequence is 18 residues long. Per germline, CDR1 LGHNA and CDR2 YNFKEQ. V shed 2 bases and J 0 bases; nucleotides not matched to a gene: 8. DNA of the CDR3: TGTGCCAGCAGCCAAACTAGCGGGGCGCTTCCTAGCACAGATACGCAGTATTTT. This gives the protein CASSQTSGALPSTDTQYF.

V gene TRBV9 combines with J gene TRBJ2-7, with D maybe TRBD2 (5 bases). The CDR3 runs to 15 residues. The germline V gene encodes CDR1 SGDLS and CDR2 YYNGEE. The ends were cut back, 6 bases at V and 0 bases at J, with 16 bases in the middle. The CDR3 sequence is CASTPGMLDSYEQYF. The CDR3 DNA follows: TGTGCCAGCACCCCCGGGATGCTTGACTCCTACGAGCAGTACTTC.

This clonotype was counted many times. The J gene is TRBJ1-5, the V gene TRBV7-2; TRBD1 matches at 8 bases. CDR3 length: 13 residues. With V trimmed by 4 bases and J by 5 bases, 1 base remained unmatched. In germline, CDR1 is SGHTA, CDR2 FQGNSA. CDR3 loop: CASSSDRDQPQHF. The CDR3 DNA reads TGTGCCAGCAGCTCGGACAGGGATCAGCCCCAGCATTTT.

The chain is built from TRBV5-5 and TRBJ2-7; the match to TRBD1 covers 7 bases. The CDR3 runs 14 residues. The germline CDR1 and CDR2 sequences are SGHKS and YYEKEE (reference sequence). The J segment lost 2 bases and the V segment lost 4 bases, leaving 6 bases of the junction unmatched. The CDR3 here is CASSGTETPYEQYF. The CDR3 nucleotides are TGTGCCAGCAGCGGGACAGAGACTCCCTACGAGCAGTACTTC.

The chain carries TRBV7-8 and TRBJ2-1, with 10 bases identical to TRBD2. The J segment lost 7 bases and the V segment lost 3 bases, leaving 3 bases of the junction unmatched. The CDR3 consists of 14 residues. CDR1 SGHVS and CDR2 FQNEAQ come from the germline V gene. In nucleotides, the CDR3 is TGTGCCAGCAGCTTCATAGCGGGAGGTAATGAGCAGTTCTTC. Translation: CASSFIAGGNEQFF.

This clonotype was seen a handful of times. The chain couples TRBV4-1 to TRBJ2-3; TRBD2 agrees at 12 bases. CDR1 and CDR2 from the germline V gene are MGHRA and YSYEKL. The CDR3 is 16 residues long. Trimming cost V 3 bases and J 8 bases; bases outside gene matches: 9. The CDR3 region has the DNA TGCGCCAGCAGCCACCCCGGACTAGCGGGGAGGGCTACGCAGTATTTT. Its translation is CASSHPGLAGRATQYF.

The chain links TRBV11-3 to TRBJ2-7, with 7 bases identical to TRBD1. The CDR3 spans 17 residues. Germline V CDR1 and CDR2: SGHNT, YENEEA. V lost 1 base to trimming and J lost 2 bases; unmatched junction nucleotides: 11. The CDR3 spells CASSLVRWQGDPYEQYF. The CDR3 DNA sequence: TGTGCCAGCAGCTTAGTCCGGTGGCAGGGGGACCCCTACGAGCAGTACTTC.

Only a few counts were recorded for this clonotype. The genes are TRBV2 and TRBJ1-1, with unresolved D. Trimming removed 4 bases at V and 0 bases at J, with 6 bases between. This CDR3 contains 13 residues. Per the germline V gene, CDR1 is SNHLY and CDR2 is FYNNEI. Here the CDR3 reads CASSGRMNTEAFF. Written as DNA, the CDR3 is TGTGCCAGCAGTGGACGGATGAACACTGAAGCTTTCTTT.

Written as DNA, the CDR3 is TGCGCCAGCAGCTTGGCCTCCGGGGGTAGTACAGATACGCAGTATTTT. It yields the protein CASSLASGGSTDTQYF. V gene TRBV5-1 combines with J gene TRBJ2-3; tentative D call: TRBD2 (6 bases). Germline V gives CDR1 SGHRS, CDR2 YFSETQ. Trimming left V 0 bases short and J 3 bases short, with 14 bases between. The CDR3 is 16 residues long.

The rearrangement joins TRBV7-2 to TRBJ2-7; D is possibly TRBD2 (5 bases). The germline V and J ends were trimmed by 8 bases and 4 bases, with 12 bases remaining between them. Germline loops: CDR1 SGHTA, CDR2 FQGNSA. The CDR3 is 12 residues long. The CDR3 DNA sequence: TGTGCCAGCGGGGAGAGTAGATACGAGCAGTACTTC. It translates to CASGESRYEQYF.

In this sample, this clonotype turned up a few times. The chain recombines TRBV7-8 with TRBJ1-2; tentative D call: TRBD1 (6 bases). The V and J ends lost 3 bases and 4 bases respectively, with 12 bases between them. The CDR3 runs 14 residues. CDR1 SGHVS and CDR2 FQNEAQ come from the germline V gene. CDR3 DNA: TGTGCCAGCAGCTTTGCCAGGGGCTCCTATGGCTACACCTTC. Its translation is CASSFARGSYGYTF.

At least ten counts were recorded for this clonotype. The chain joins TRBV18 to TRBJ2-7; D ambiguous. The V gene's germline CDR1 is KGHSH and CDR2 LQKENI. V lost 0 bases and J lost 2, with 8 bases in between. The CDR3 has 14 amino acids. The CDR3: CASSPPVHPYEQYF. The CDR3 DNA reads TGTGCCAGCTCACCACCTGTACACCCCTACGAGCAGTACTTC.

This clonotype has just a few counts. This chain links TRBV28 with TRBJ2-7; D unresolved. CDR1 is MDHEN, CDR2 SYDVKM, per germline. Between the trimmed V and J ends, which lost 2 bases and 2 bases, there was a span of 7 bases. This CDR3 is 13 amino acids long. For the CDR3, the DNA is TGTGCCAGCAGTTTAGAGGCTCCCTACGAGCAGTACTTC. This codes for CASSLEAPYEQYF.

Only a few counts were recorded for this clonotype. This chain joins TRBV7-6 and TRBJ2-5; 9 nucleotides match TRBD2. This CDR3 contains 15 residues. CDR1 is SGHVS and CDR2 is FNYEAQ in the germline V gene. With V trimmed by 4 bases and J by 3 bases, 6 bases remained unmatched. The CDR3 DNA follows: TGTGCCAGCAGCTACGCGAGACTAGCGGAAGAGACCCAGTACTTC. Residues: CASSYARLAEETQYF.

This CDR3 reads CSADYNRVQVGYTF. The CDR3 DNA reads TGCAGTGCCGACTACAATCGAGTACAAGTGGGCTACACCTTC. The rearrangement links TRBV20-1 to TRBJ1-2; D is unclear. Germline-derived CDR1 and CDR2 are DFQATT and SNEGSKA (reference sequence). V was pared by 6 bases and J by 8 bases, with 22 bases between. CDR3 length: 14 residues.

This clonotype appeared a few times. The chain uses TRBV4-1 and TRBJ2-7, with TRBD2 matching over 14 bases. Germline-derived CDR1 and CDR2 are MGHRA and YSYEKL. The trim removed 4 bases at V and 1 base at J, leaving 3 bases unmatched. This CDR3 comprises 16 residues. The CDR3 sequence is CASSPWTSGGSYEQYF. The CDR3 DNA reads as TGCGCCAGCAGCCCCTGGACTAGCGGGGGGTCCTACGAGCAGTACTTC.